Listed below are T cell receptor beta chains from one sample, sequenced in a study of cytomegalovirus exposure and HLA in healthy donors. Sequencing used immunoSEQ multiplex PCR; TCRdb keeps in-frame clones, though not all of them. The sample has about 130,000 clones; roughly 70% are singletons. Sequenced: PBMCs. These receptors were collected from a man in his forties or fifties in good health and CMV-seropositive. The CDR3 runs from the conserved cysteine through the conserved F or W. Fields, in order: J gene, V gene, clone size, CDR3 protein. Part of the rows lack a size; the others show once, few, many or a class for expanded clones.

j_call: TRBJ2-3
v_call: TRBV5-1
clone_size: -
cdr3_aa: CASSLESRGPDTQYF

j_call: TRBJ2-7
v_call: TRBV5-4
clone_size: -
cdr3_aa: CASSMRTGEQYF

j_call: TRBJ2-5
v_call: TRBV7-6
clone_size: -
cdr3_aa: CASSLLPGQGNQETQYF

j_call: TRBJ2-6
v_call: TRBV18
clone_size: -
cdr3_aa: CASSPGGAGANVLTF

j_call: TRBJ1-1
v_call: TRBV18
clone_size: few
cdr3_aa: CASSPRQMNTEAFF

j_call: TRBJ2-7
v_call: TRBV5-4
clone_size: -
cdr3_aa: CASSREGYEQYF

j_call: TRBJ2-5
v_call: TRBV21-1
clone_size: -
cdr3_aa: CASPDTSVEKTQYF

j_call: TRBJ1-1
v_call: TRBV7-3
clone_size: -
cdr3_aa: CASSLSGHRVTEAFF

j_call: TRBJ1-3
v_call: TRBV6-1
clone_size: few
cdr3_aa: CASSDWQNSGNTIYF

j_call: TRBJ1-4
v_call: TRBV5-4
clone_size: -
cdr3_aa: CASSLDRGNEKLFF

j_call: TRBJ1-2
v_call: TRBV6-5
clone_size: -
cdr3_aa: CASSYRLNYGYTF

j_call: TRBJ2-3
v_call: TRBV28
clone_size: -
cdr3_aa: CASILGQGGTDTQYF

j_call: TRBJ2-1
v_call: TRBV9
clone_size: -
cdr3_aa: CASSVGLAGVISEQFF

j_call: TRBJ2-3
v_call: TRBV4-2
clone_size: -
cdr3_aa: CASSQDPPKTGRTDTQYF

j_call: TRBJ1-1
v_call: TRBV28
clone_size: -
cdr3_aa: CASSLGGMGPEAFF

j_call: TRBJ2-1
v_call: TRBV5-1
clone_size: -
cdr3_aa: CASNVGPGQGFNEQFF

j_call: TRBJ2-2
v_call: TRBV29-1
clone_size: -
cdr3_aa: CSGRQGGSTGELFF

j_call: TRBJ1-6
v_call: TRBV30
clone_size: -
cdr3_aa: CAWKEGQRPSPLHF

j_call: TRBJ1-1
v_call: TRBV5-4
clone_size: -
cdr3_aa: CASSLEVGLNTEAFF

j_call: TRBJ1-4
v_call: TRBV5-6
clone_size: -
cdr3_aa: CASSLEQGNEKLFF

j_call: TRBJ2-7
v_call: TRBV4-1
clone_size: -
cdr3_aa: CASSQVVRPSSYEQYF

j_call: TRBJ2-5
v_call: TRBV7-8
clone_size: -
cdr3_aa: CASSLRLQETQYF

j_call: TRBJ2-2
v_call: TRBV7-2
clone_size: once
cdr3_aa: CASSPGPGRGRTGELFF

j_call: TRBJ1-5
v_call: TRBV9
clone_size: -
cdr3_aa: CASSVGQSNQPQHF

j_call: TRBJ2-2
v_call: TRBV19
clone_size: few
cdr3_aa: CASSQRGTPYTGELFF

j_call: TRBJ2-7
v_call: TRBV10-3
clone_size: -
cdr3_aa: CAISDQNRDSYEQYF

j_call: TRBJ2-4
v_call: TRBV27
clone_size: once
cdr3_aa: CASSWRGLAKNIQYF

j_call: TRBJ2-7
v_call: TRBV6-5
clone_size: -
cdr3_aa: CASSQGSYEQYF

j_call: TRBJ2-3
v_call: TRBV7-2
clone_size: -
cdr3_aa: CASSLGTSGETDTQYF

j_call: TRBJ2-7
v_call: TRBV6-5
clone_size: -
cdr3_aa: CASSRRGSISYEQYF

j_call: TRBJ2-2
v_call: TRBV7-6
clone_size: -
cdr3_aa: CASSPLGGPTGELFF

j_call: TRBJ2-3
v_call: TRBV5-1
clone_size: once
cdr3_aa: CASSVGDRVPDTQYF

j_call: TRBJ2-1
v_call: TRBV28
clone_size: -
cdr3_aa: CASSPPDLYNEQFF

j_call: TRBJ2-7
v_call: TRBV7-7
clone_size: -
cdr3_aa: CASSLPFEQYF

j_call: TRBJ1-5
v_call: TRBV30
clone_size: -
cdr3_aa: CAWSVDGGNQPQHF

j_call: TRBJ2-1
v_call: TRBV6-5
clone_size: few
cdr3_aa: CASSRIGGEQFF

j_call: TRBJ2-7
v_call: TRBV4-3
clone_size: -
cdr3_aa: CASSQDRGGAYEQYF

j_call: TRBJ2-7
v_call: TRBV28
clone_size: few
cdr3_aa: CASWSGPYEQYF

j_call: TRBJ2-7
v_call: TRBV5-1
clone_size: -
cdr3_aa: CASSSTSSYEQYF

j_call: TRBJ1-1
v_call: TRBV5-1
clone_size: -
cdr3_aa: CASTNGVGGTEAFF

j_call: TRBJ2-3
v_call: TRBV5-1
clone_size: -
cdr3_aa: CASSVDRGGTDTQYF

j_call: TRBJ2-7
v_call: TRBV21-1
clone_size: -
cdr3_aa: CASSFRTGTDEQYF

j_call: TRBJ1-4
v_call: TRBV6-1
clone_size: -
cdr3_aa: CASNPQGQGGEKLFF

j_call: TRBJ2-6
v_call: TRBV19
clone_size: few
cdr3_aa: CASSATGDSGANVLTF

j_call: TRBJ1-2
v_call: TRBV29-1
clone_size: -
cdr3_aa: CSVAKLSNYGYTF

j_call: TRBJ1-6
v_call: TRBV15
clone_size: -
cdr3_aa: CATSTRTGNSPLHF

j_call: TRBJ1-3
v_call: TRBV7-2
clone_size: few
cdr3_aa: CASRQGINANTIYF

j_call: TRBJ2-7
v_call: TRBV4-1
clone_size: -
cdr3_aa: CASSQEFNAGTGRPEQYF

j_call: TRBJ2-7
v_call: TRBV6-6
clone_size: -
cdr3_aa: CASSYGAGGLEQYF

j_call: TRBJ1-3
v_call: TRBV6-5
clone_size: -
cdr3_aa: CASSYARASGNTIYF

j_call: TRBJ2-7
v_call: TRBV6-1
clone_size: -
cdr3_aa: CASSQTETTTQYF

j_call: TRBJ1-2
v_call: TRBV5-4
clone_size: -
cdr3_aa: CASSLLGQGKGYTF

j_call: TRBJ2-7
v_call: TRBV15
clone_size: once
cdr3_aa: CATSRDRRVVGGGIYEQYF

j_call: TRBJ1-1
v_call: TRBV7-7
clone_size: -
cdr3_aa: CASSRAPDTEAFF